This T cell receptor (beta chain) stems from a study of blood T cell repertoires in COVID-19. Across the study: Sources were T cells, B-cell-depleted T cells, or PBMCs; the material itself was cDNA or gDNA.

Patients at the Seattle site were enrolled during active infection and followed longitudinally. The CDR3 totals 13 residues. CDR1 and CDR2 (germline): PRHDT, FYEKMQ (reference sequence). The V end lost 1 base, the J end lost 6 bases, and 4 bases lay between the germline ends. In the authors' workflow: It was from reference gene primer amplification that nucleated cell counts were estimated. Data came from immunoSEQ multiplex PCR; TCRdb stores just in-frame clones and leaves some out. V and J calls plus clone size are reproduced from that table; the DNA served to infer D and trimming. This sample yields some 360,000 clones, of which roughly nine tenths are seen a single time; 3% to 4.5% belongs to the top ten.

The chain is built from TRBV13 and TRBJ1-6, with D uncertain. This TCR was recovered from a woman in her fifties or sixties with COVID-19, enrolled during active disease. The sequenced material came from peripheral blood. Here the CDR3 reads CASSLVGNSPLHF. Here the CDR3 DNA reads TGTGCCAGCAGCTTAGTCGGTAATTCACCCCTCCACTTT.